The 25 T cell receptor beta chains below all came from one sample that was sequenced in a study of blood T cells in healthy people across ages. Primers used in a second PCR of roughly 7 to 11 cycles were a sample-barcoded 5' primer and a J-beta primer mix. TCRdb called the 5' RACE reads again in MiXCR, with one record for every CDR3 protein. The sample lists around 780,000 distinct CDR3 sequences, more than 55% occurring once. The sample comprised blood. Receptors originate from a man aged 35-49 years in good health.

This clonotype was observed once. This may arise from a read error, as a much more abundant clone is one base away. The J gene is TRBJ2-1, the V gene TRBV29-1; D is tentatively TRBD1 or TRBD2 (6 bases each). The V and J ends lost 3 bases and 2 bases respectively, with 14 bases between them. Germline V gives CDR1 SQVTM, CDR2 ANQGSEA. The CDR3 extends over 15 amino acids. The CDR3 DNA is TGCAGCGTTGACCGTAAAGGGGGGACCTACAATGAGCAGTTCTTC. Amino acid sequence: CSVDRKGGTYNEQFF.

This chain joins TRBV27 and TRBJ1-6; 7 bases are shared with TRBD1. The CDR3 sequence is 17 residues long. V lost 6 bases and J lost 0; bases outside the gene matches: 8. CDR1 and CDR2 from the germline V gene are MNHEY and SMNVEV (reference sequence). The CDR3 sequence: CASRAGTVSSYNSPLHF. CDR3 nucleotide sequence: TGTGCCAGCAGGGCCGGGACAGTAAGCTCCTATAATTCACCCCTCCACTTT.

This sequence joins TRBV5-1 and TRBJ2-1; D remains ambiguous. In germline, CDR1 is SGHRS, CDR2 YFSETQ. The V and J ends lost 1 base and 5 bases respectively, with 10 bases between them. The CDR3 length is 14 residues. CDR3 DNA: TGCGCCAGCAGCTTGTCTGCGGTTAACAATGAGCAGTTCTTC. Translating it yields CASSLSAVNNEQFF.

This chain connects TRBV29-1 to TRBJ2-1, with 7 bases matching TRBD2. The CDR3 is 14 residues long. Germline V gene sequence: CDR1 SQVTM, CDR2 ANQGSEA. The ends lost 7 bases at V and 9 bases at J; junction bases unmatched: 15. The CDR3 DNA reads TGCAGCGGGGACGGCGGGAGCGGGGTCAGTGAGCAGTTCTTC. Protein product: CSGDGGSGVSEQFF.

This rearrangement joins TRBV7-2 to TRBJ1-3; D perhaps matches TRBD1 (6 bases). The CDR3 loop spans 16 amino acids. Germline V CDR1 and CDR2: SGHTA, FQGNSA. The V end lost 3 bases, the J end lost 1 base, and 13 bases lay between the germline ends. CDR3 nucleotides: TGTGCCAGCAGCTTCACTGGACAGCCTTCTGGAAACACCATATATTTT. Translated, it gives CASSFTGQPSGNTIYF.

This chain connects TRBV5-1 to TRBJ1-2, with 7 nucleotides matching TRBD1. Germline CDR1 is SGHRS and CDR2 is YFSETQ. The V gene end was trimmed by 0 bases and the J gene end by 7 bases; junction bases not matched to a gene: 6. This CDR3 region has 14 residues. For the CDR3, the DNA is TGCGCCAGCAGCTTGGATATTGGGACAGCTGGCTACACCTTC. Its translation: CASSLDIGTAGYTF.

The CDR3 region has the DNA TGTGCCAGCAGCTCAAAGGCCTACATTCAGTACTTC. This encodes CASSSKAYIQYF. The gene calls are TRBV5-6 and TRBJ2-4; D unresolved. The germline V gene has CDR1 SGHDT and CDR2 YYEEEE. V was shortened by 3 bases and J by 8 bases, with 9 bases between the two germline ends. The CDR3 has 12 residues.

To note about this clonotype: At one of its ends the junction is not consistent with the germline gene, which may arise from a read error. As DNA, the CDR3 is TGTGCCAGTAGTTTTTCCGAGGGGACAGGGAACGTCCTGACTTTC. It translates to CASSFSEGTGNVLTF. The rearrangement joins TRBV12-3 or TRBV12-4 to TRBJ2-6, with TRBD1 identical over 9 bases. The CDR3 is 15 amino acids.

In this sample, this clonotype turned up once. This rearrangement joins TRBV2 to TRBJ1-5; D is unresolved. The V end was cut by 8 bases, the J end by 3 bases, with 17 bases between. Germline V CDR1 and CDR2: SNHLY, FYNNEI. This CDR3 region has 15 residues. CDR3 DNA sequence: TGTGCCAGCCAACCGGGCACCACAAACAATCAGCCCCAGCATTTT. Translated, it gives CASQPGTTNNQPQHF.

The rearrangement links TRBV5-1 to TRBJ2-3, with D perhaps TRBD1 or TRBD2 (5 bases each). In germline, CDR1 is SGHRS, CDR2 YFSETQ. This CDR3 is 20 amino acids long. V was clipped by 1 base and J by 5 bases, with 29 bases between them. CDR3 amino acids: CASSLTGSPGSLGYGDTQYF. The CDR3 DNA follows: TGCGCCAGCAGCTTGACGGGCTCCCCAGGGAGTTTGGGGTACGGAGATACGCAGTATTTT. The variable domain in full, with the rest retrieved from reference TRBV5-1 and TRBJ2-3, is KAGVTQTPRYLIKTRGQQVTLSCSPISGHRSVSWYQQTPGQGLQFLFEYFSETQRNKGNFPGRFSGRQFSNSRSEMNVSTLELGDSALYLCASSLTGSPGSLGYGDTQYFGPGTRLTVL.

The chain couples TRBV27 to TRBJ1-2, with 10 bases fitting TRBD1. V shed 5 bases and J 3 bases; nucleotides not matched to a gene: 9. The CDR3 has 16 amino acids. Germline V gene sequence: CDR1 MNHEY, CDR2 SMNVEV (reference sequence). CDR3 residues: CASSPQGQGWHYGYTF. CDR3 DNA: TGTGCCAGCAGTCCCCAGGGACAGGGGTGGCACTATGGCTACACCTTC.

The V gene is TRBV5-1, the J gene TRBJ2-3, with D unclear. This CDR3 spans 15 amino acids. Germline values: CDR1 SGHRS, CDR2 YFSETQ. Deletions cut 0 bases from V and 0 bases from J, with 8 bases between. The CDR3 region is CASSLGPESTDTQYF. Here the CDR3 DNA reads TGCGCCAGCAGCTTGGGGCCGGAAAGCACAGATACGCAGTATTTT. Drawing the rest from reference TRBV5-1 and TRBJ2-3, the complete variable domain is KAGVTQTPRYLIKTRGQQVTLSCSPISGHRSVSWYQQTPGQGLQFLFEYFSETQRNKGNFPGRFSGRQFSNSRSEMNVSTLELGDSALYLCASSLGPESTDTQYFGPGTRLTVL.

CDR3 bases: TGTGCCAGCAGCGTAACAGTCAGGGGGCATTCACCCCTCCACTTT. Its translation: CASSVTVRGHSPLHF. V and J are TRBV9 and TRBJ1-6; 8 nucleotides agree with TRBD1. The germline CDR1 and CDR2 sequences are SGDLS and YYNGEE. This CDR3 contains 15 residues. V shed 1 base, J shed 8 bases, and the junction held 5 bases outside the gene matches.

This clonotype was detected only once. J is TRBJ2-1 and V is TRBV24-1; no definite D call. This CDR3 region has 13 residues. Per the germline V gene, CDR1 is KGHDR and CDR2 is SFDVKD. Trimming took off 1 base at V and 4 bases at J, with 4 bases between the two ends. The CDR3 reads CATSDFRYNEQFF. The CDR3 DNA sequence: TGTGCCACCAGTGATTTCCGTTACAATGAGCAGTTCTTC.

The chain couples TRBV12-3 or TRBV12-4 to TRBJ2-1, with 7 bases identical to TRBD1. The CDR3 is made up of 17 amino acids. J lost 8 bases, V lost 0 bases, and 13 bases had no gene match. CDR3 in amino acids: CASSLAWDRLRRDEQFF. In DNA, the CDR3 is TGTGCCAGCAGTTTAGCGTGGGACAGACTCCGGAGAGATGAGCAGTTCTTC.

This chain uses TRBV27 with TRBJ2-7; 11 bases agree with TRBD2. The J call may be faulty, since TRBJ2-5 better matches the DNA end. The germline V gene encodes CDR1 MNHEY and CDR2 SMNVEV (reference sequence). This CDR3 comprises 18 residues. The CDR3 coding sequence is TGTGCCAGCACTTCTCATTCGGGCCTAGCGGGGGGAAAAGAGACCCAGTACTTC. Translated, it gives CASTSHSGLAGGKETQYF.

This clonotype was observed a handful of times. The chain has TRBV28 and TRBJ2-7, with D possibly matching TRBD1 (5 bases). Germline V lookup: CDR1 MDHEN, CDR2 SYDVKM. The CDR3 has 14 residues. The V end lost 1 base, the J end lost 4 bases, and 11 bases lay between the germline ends. CDR3 DNA: TGTGCCAGCAGTTTATTCAGGGTGGGATACGAGCAGTACTTC. Translating it yields CASSLFRVGYEQYF.

This chain joins TRBV6-2 or TRBV6-3 and TRBJ2-3; D might be TRBD2 (6 bases). This CDR3 is 16 amino acids long. From germline, CDR1 is MNHEY and CDR2 SVGEGT. The V end was cut by 2 bases, the J end by 6 bases, with 18 bases between. The CDR3 DNA sequence: TGTGCCAGCAGTTACGATGGGGGGACCTCCCTGGATACGCAGTATTTT. The encoded protein is CASSYDGGTSLDTQYF.

The chain joins TRBV6-5 to TRBJ2-7, with no clear D. The V and J ends lost 0 bases and 1 base respectively, with 13 bases between them. Germline V CDR1 and CDR2: MNHEY, SVGAGI. The CDR3 length is 16 residues. In DNA, the CDR3 is TGTGCCAGCAGTTACTCGATTGCACGTGGATCCTACGAGCAGTACTTC. Protein product: CASSYSIARGSYEQYF.

The J gene is TRBJ2-1, the V gene TRBV2; D is undetermined. This CDR3 is 13 amino acids long. V was pared by 4 bases and J by 9 bases, with 13 bases between. From germline, CDR1 is SNHLY and CDR2 FYNNEI. DNA of the CDR3: TGTGCCAGCAGTGCAATAGGGCGAGGTGAGCAGTTCTTC. This translates into CASSAIGRGEQFF.

This clonotype was recorded a few times. The chain recombines TRBV20-1 with TRBJ2-1; maybe TRBD2 (7 bases). The germline V gene has CDR1 DFQATT and CDR2 SNEGSKA (reference sequence). This CDR3 contains 16 residues. V lost 0 bases and J lost 2, with 14 bases in between. CDR3 coding DNA: TGCAGTGCTAGAGACGGAAGGGGGGGCCCCTACAATGAGCAGTTCTTC. It yields the protein CSARDGRGGPYNEQFF.

The rearrangement uses TRBV12-3 or TRBV12-4 and TRBJ1-5, with 7 positions matching TRBD1. The length of the CDR3 is 14 residues. Trimming at V came to 6 bases and at J to 7 bases, leaving 9 bases not matched to a gene. The CDR3 DNA follows: TGTGCCAGCAGGGGAGACAGGGTAGGGCAGCCCCAGCATTTT. Its translation is CASRGDRVGQPQHF.

The V and J genes are TRBV7-9 and TRBJ2-7, with unresolved D. The V end was cut by 4 bases, the J end by 0 bases, with 22 bases between. Per germline, CDR1 SEHNR and CDR2 FQNEAQ (reference sequence). The CDR3 spans 18 residues. The CDR3 nucleotides read TGTGCCAGCAGCTCCCCCCGCACCGCAGACGGCAGCTCCTACGAGCAGTACTTC. This encodes CASSSPRTADGSSYEQYF.

V and J are TRBV20-1 and TRBJ2-1, with 11 bases matching TRBD2. Germline V gives CDR1 DFQATT, CDR2 SNEGSKA (reference sequence). The V and J ends lost 5 bases and 6 bases, in that order; junction bases with no gene match: 12. The CDR3 loop spans 16 amino acids. The CDR3: CSAEDKDTSGSNEQFF. CDR3 bases: TGCAGTGCTGAAGATAAGGATACTAGCGGGAGCAATGAGCAGTTCTTC.

V and J are TRBV7-2 and TRBJ2-3; 12 bases are a match to TRBD2. This CDR3 has 18 amino acids. J lost 0 bases, V lost 1 base, and 5 bases had no gene match. The germline V gene encodes CDR1 SGHTA and CDR2 FQGNSA. This CDR3 reads CASSLGTSGNLSTDTQYF. In DNA, the CDR3 is TGTGCCAGCAGCTTAGGGACTAGCGGGAACCTCAGCACAGATACGCAGTATTTT.